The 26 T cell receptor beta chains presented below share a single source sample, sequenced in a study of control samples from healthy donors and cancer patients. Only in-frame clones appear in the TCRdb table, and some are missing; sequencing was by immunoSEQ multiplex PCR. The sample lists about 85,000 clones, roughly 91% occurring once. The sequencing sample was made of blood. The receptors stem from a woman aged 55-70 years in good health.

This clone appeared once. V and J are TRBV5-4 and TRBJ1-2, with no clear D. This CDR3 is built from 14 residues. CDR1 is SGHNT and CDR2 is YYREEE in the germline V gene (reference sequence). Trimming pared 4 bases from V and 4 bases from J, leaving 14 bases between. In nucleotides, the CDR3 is TGTGCCAGCAGCCCCGTGACCGACCCCTATGGCTACACCTTC. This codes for CASSPVTDPYGYTF. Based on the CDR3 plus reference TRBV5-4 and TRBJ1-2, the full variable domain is ETGVTQSPTHLIKTRGQQVTLRCSSQSGHNTVSWYQQALGQGPQFIFQYYREEENGRGNFPPRFSGLQFPNYSSELNVNALELDDSALYLCASSPVTDPYGYTFGSGTRLTVV.

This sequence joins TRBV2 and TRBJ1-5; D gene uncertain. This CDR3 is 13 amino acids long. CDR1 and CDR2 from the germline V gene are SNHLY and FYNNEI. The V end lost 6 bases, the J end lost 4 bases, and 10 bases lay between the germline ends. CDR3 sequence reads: CASRGEVNQPQHF. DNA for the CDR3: TGTGCCAGCAGGGGAGAGGTAAATCAGCCCCAGCATTTT.

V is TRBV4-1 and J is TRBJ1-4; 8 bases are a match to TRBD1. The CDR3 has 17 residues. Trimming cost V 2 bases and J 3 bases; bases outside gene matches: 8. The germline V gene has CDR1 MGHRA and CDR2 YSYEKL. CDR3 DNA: TGCGCCAGCAGCCAACCTTACAGGGGGTGGGCTAATGAAAAACTGTTTTTT. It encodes CASSQPYRGWANEKLFF.

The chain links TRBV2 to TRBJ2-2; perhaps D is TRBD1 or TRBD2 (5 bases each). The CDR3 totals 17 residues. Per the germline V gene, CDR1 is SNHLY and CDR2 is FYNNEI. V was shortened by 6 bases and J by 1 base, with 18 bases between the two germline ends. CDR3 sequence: CASRRVGRLQNTGELFF. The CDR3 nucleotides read TGTGCCAGCAGGAGGGTGGGACGGCTGCAGAACACCGGGGAGCTGTTTTTT. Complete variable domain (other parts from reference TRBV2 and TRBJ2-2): EPEVTQTPSHQVTQMGQEVILRCVPISNHLYFYWYRQILGQKVEFLVSFYNNEISEKSEIFDDQFSVERPDGSNFTLKIRSTKLEDSAMYFCASRRVGRLQNTGELFFGEGSRLTVL.

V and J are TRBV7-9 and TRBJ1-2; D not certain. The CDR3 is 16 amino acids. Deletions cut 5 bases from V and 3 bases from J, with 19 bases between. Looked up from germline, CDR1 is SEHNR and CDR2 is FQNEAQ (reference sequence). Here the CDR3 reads CASSHLGWIADYGYTF. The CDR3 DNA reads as TGTGCCAGCAGCCATTTGGGCTGGATAGCGGACTATGGCTACACCTTC.

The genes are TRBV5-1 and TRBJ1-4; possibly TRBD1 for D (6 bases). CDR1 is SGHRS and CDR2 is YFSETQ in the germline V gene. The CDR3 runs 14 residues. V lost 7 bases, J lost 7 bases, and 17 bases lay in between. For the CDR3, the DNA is TGCGCCAGCCGGCCGGGGGCATCATTTGAAAAACTGTTTTTT. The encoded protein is CASRPGASFEKLFF.

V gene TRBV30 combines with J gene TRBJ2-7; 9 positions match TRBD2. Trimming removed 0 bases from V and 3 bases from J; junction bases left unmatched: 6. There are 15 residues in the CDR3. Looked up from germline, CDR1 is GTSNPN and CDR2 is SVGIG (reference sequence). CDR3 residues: CAWSVRFSGGYEQYF. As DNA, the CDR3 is TGTGCCTGGAGTGTACGTTTTAGCGGGGGCTACGAGCAGTACTTC.

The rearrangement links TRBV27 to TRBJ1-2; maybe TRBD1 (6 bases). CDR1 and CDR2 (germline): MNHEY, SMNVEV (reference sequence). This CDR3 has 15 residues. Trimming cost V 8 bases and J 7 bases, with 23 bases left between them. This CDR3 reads CASYPAGGALSGYTF. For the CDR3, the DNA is TGTGCCAGCTACCCGGCGGGGGGGGCCCTTAGTGGCTACACCTTC.

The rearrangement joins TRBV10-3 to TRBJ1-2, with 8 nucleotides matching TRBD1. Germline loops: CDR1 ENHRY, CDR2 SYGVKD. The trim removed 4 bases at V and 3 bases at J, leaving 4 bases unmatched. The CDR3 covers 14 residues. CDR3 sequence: CAISASDRDYGYTF. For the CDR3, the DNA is TGTGCCATCAGTGCATCGGACAGGGACTATGGCTACACCTTC.

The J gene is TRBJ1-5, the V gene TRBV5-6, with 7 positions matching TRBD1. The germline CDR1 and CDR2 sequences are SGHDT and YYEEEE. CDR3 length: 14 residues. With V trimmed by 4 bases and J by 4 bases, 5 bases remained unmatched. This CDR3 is CASSAGQINQPQHF. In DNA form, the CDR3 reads TGTGCCAGCAGCGCGGGACAGATAAATCAGCCCCAGCATTTT.

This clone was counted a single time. CDR3 DNA sequence: TGTGCCAGCAGCGTAGGCCCTCGGGATGGCTACACCTTC. It yields the protein CASSVGPRDGYTF. The rearrangement links TRBV9 to TRBJ1-2; D remains ambiguous. This CDR3 comprises 13 residues. Trimming stripped 0 bases from V and 6 bases from J, with 9 bases between. Germline assignment: CDR1 SGDLS and CDR2 YYNGEE. The entire variable domain, with the rest obtained from reference TRBV9 and TRBJ1-2, is as follows: DSGVTQTPKHLITATGQRVTLRCSPRSGDLSVYWYQQSLDQGLQFLIQYYNGEERAKGNILERFSAQQFPDLHSELNLSSLELGDSALYFCASSVGPRDGYTFGSGTRLTVV.

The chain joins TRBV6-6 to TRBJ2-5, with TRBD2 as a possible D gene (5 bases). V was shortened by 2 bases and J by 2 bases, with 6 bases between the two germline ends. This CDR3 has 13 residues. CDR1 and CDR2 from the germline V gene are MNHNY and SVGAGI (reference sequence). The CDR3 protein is CASSYRDQETQYF. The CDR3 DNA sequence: TGTGCCAGCAGTTACCGGGATCAAGAGACCCAGTACTTC.

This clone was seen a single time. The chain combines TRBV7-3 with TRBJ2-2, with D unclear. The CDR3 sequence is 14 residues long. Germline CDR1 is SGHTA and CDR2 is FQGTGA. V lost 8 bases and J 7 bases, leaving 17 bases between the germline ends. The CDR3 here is CASGLQGLGGELFF. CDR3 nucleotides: TGTGCCAGCGGTCTCCAAGGGTTGGGCGGGGAGCTGTTTTTT. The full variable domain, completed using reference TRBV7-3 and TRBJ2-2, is GAGVSQTPSNKVTEKGKYVELRCDPISGHTALYWYRQSLGQGPEFLIYFQGTGAADDSGLPNDRFFAVRPEGSVSTLKIQRTERGDSAVYLCASGLQGLGGELFFGEGSRLTVL.

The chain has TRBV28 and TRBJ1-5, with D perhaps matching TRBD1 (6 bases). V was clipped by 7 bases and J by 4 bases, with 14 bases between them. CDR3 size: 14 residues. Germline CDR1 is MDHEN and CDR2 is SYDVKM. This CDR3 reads CASTAGGRNQPQHF. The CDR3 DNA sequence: TGTGCCAGCACCGCCGGGGGCAGGAATCAGCCCCAGCATTTT.

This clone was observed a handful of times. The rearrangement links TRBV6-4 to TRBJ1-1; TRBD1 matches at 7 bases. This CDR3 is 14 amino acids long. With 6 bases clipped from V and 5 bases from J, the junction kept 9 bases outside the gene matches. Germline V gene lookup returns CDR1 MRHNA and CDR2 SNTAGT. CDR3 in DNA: TGTGCCAGCAGGGCAGGGGGGGCCTCGACTGAAGCTTTCTTT. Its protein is CASRAGGASTEAFF.

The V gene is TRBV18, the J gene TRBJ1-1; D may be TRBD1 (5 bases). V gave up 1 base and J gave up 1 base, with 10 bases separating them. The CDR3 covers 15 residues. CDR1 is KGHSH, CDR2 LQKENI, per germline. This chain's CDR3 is CASSPLGVRNTEAFF. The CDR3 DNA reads TGTGCCAGCTCACCACTAGGGGTACGGAACACTGAAGCTTTCTTT.

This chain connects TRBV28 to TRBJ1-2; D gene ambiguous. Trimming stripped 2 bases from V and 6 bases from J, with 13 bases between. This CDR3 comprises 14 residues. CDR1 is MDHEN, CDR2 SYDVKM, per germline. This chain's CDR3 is CASSLAAQEDGYTF. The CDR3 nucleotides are TGTGCCAGCAGTTTAGCGGCGCAGGAGGATGGCTACACCTTC.

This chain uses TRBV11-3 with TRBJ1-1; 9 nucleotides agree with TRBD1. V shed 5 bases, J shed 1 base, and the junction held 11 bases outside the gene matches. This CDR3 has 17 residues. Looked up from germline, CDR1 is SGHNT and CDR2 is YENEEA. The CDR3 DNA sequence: TGTGCCAGCAGCCTGGGGGGCACAGGGGGCCCGAACACTGAAGCTTTCTTT. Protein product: CASSLGGTGGPNTEAFF. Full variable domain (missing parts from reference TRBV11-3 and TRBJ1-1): EAGVVQSPRYKIIEKKQPVAFWCNPISGHNTLYWYLQNLGQGPELLIRYENEEAVDDSQLPKDRFSAERLKGVDSTLKIQPAELGDSAVYLCASSLGGTGGPNTEAFFGQGTRLTVV.

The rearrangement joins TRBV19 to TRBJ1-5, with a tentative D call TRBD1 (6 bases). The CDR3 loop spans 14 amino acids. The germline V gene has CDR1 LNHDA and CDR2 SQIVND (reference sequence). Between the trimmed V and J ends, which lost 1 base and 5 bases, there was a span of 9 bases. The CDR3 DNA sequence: TGTGCCAGTAGTATAGGCCCAGGGGATCAGCCCCAGCATTTT. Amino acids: CASSIGPGDQPQHF.

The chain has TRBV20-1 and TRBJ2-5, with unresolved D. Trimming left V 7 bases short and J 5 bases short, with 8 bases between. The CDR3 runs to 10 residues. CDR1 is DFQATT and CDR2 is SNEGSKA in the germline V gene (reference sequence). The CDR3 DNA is TGCAGTGGCGCAGAGGAGACCCAGTACTTC. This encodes CSGAEETQYF.

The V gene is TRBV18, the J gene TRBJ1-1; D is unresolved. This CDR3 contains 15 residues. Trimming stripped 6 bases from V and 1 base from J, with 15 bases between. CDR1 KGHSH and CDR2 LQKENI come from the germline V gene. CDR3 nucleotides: TGTGCCAGCTCGCCCGGACTGATTAAGAACACTGAAGCTTTCTTT. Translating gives CASSPGLIKNTEAFF.

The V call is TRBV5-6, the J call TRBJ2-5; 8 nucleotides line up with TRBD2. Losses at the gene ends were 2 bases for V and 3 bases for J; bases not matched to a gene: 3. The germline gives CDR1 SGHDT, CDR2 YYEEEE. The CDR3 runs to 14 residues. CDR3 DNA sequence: TGTGCCAGCAGCTTTGGGACTAGTGAAGAGACCCAGTACTTC. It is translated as CASSFGTSEETQYF.

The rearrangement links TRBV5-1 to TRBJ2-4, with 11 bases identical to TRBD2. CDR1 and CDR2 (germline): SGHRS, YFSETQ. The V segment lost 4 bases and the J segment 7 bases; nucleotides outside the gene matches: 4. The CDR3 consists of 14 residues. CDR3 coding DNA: TGCGCCAGCAGCATTAGCGGGGGGGCGAACATTCAGTACTTC. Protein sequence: CASSISGGANIQYF.

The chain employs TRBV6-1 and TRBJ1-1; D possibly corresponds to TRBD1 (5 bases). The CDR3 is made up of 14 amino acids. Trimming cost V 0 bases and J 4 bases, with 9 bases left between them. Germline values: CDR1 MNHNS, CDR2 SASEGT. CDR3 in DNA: TGTGCCAGCAGTGAAGCGCGGGGGGTCACTGAAGCTTTCTTT. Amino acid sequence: CASSEARGVTEAFF.

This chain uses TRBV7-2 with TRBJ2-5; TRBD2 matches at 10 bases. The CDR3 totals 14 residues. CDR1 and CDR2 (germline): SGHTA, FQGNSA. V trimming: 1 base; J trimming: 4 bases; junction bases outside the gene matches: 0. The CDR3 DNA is TGTGCCAGCAGCTTAGGACTAGCGGGAGAGACCCAGTACTTC. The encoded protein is CASSLGLAGETQYF. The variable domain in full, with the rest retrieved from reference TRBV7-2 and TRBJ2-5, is GAGVSQSPSNKVTEKGKDVELRCDPISGHTALYWYRQSLGQGLEFLIYFQGNSAPDKSGLPSDRFSAERTGGSVSTLTIQRTQQEDSAVYLCASSLGLAGETQYFGPGTRLLVL.

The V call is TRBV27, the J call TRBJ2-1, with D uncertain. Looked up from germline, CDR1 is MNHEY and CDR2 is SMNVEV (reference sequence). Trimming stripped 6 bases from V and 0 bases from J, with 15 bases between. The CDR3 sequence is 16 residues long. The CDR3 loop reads CASRILTANSYNEQFF. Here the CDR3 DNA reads TGTGCCAGCAGGATCCTTACCGCGAACTCCTACAATGAGCAGTTCTTC.